The present T cell receptor beta chain was sequenced within a study of post-analysis software for immune sequencing data. Study details: Several disease courses (relapsing-remitting, secondary progressive and progressive-relapsing) of multiple sclerosis were included. Study-wide results and limits: Multiple sclerosis patients had significantly lower normalized Chao1 diversity than controls. About 5 TRBV segments occurring more often in patients than controls included TRBV5-6, TRBV5-1 and TRBV20-1.

Every TCR beta cDNA library bore unique molecular identifiers. About 500,000 cDNA molecules were obtained per 1 to 10 million input T cells. Each CDR3 protein gets one entry after TCRdb re-called the PCR reads with MiXCR. Of approximately 570,000 distinct CDR3 sequences in the sample, about 40% were seen once. The CDR3 length is 13 residues. This clonotype was picked up one time. Its antigen is not identified. One end of the junction is discordant with germline, which a read error may explain. This clonotype was sampled from a girl between 10 and 17 years old with multiple sclerosis. The chain employs TRBV12-3 or TRBV12-4 and TRBJ2-5; no definite D call. Source material: blood. The CDR3 DNA sequence: TGTGCCTGCAGTTTAAACGGCGAAGAGACCCAGTACTTC. Encoded protein: CACSLNGEETQYF.